A selection of T cell receptor beta chains follows, all from one sample in a study of tumor-infiltrating lymphocytes in primary liver carcinoma. Each CDR3 protein gets one entry after TCRdb re-called the multiplex PCR reads with MiXCR. Of more than 45,000 distinct CDR3 sequences in the sample, over 65% were seen once. Sample: liver tumor tissue from sampling region 5. These TCRs come from a man aged 40-49 years with primary liver carcinoma and hepatitis B virus infection. The CDR3 runs from the conserved cysteine through the conserved F or W. A D gene is named only where the DNA matches it firmly. Only part of the rows carry a size: once, few, many, or a class if the clone is expanded.

D: TRBD1; J: TRBJ2-4; V: TRBV30; size: many; CDR3: CAWSVLGTGTIQYF; DNA: TGTGCCTGGAGTGTACTCGGGACAGGGACCATTCAGTACTTC
D: .; J: TRBJ2-7; V: TRBV28; size: .; CDR3: CTSSLIQTGELYF; DNA: TGTACCAGCAGTTTGATACAGACCGGCGAGCTGTACTTC
D: .; J: TRBJ1-5; V: TRBV7-8; size: .; CDR3: CASSLVVAEMSFPQHF; DNA: TGTGCCAGCAGCTTAGTGGTCGCGGAGATGTCTTTTCCCCAGCATTTT
D: TRBD2; J: TRBJ2-1; V: TRBV6-2/TRBV6-3; size: .; CDR3: CASSRRLLADNEQFF; DNA: TGTGCCAGCAGTCGGCGACTACTAGCGGACAATGAGCAGTTCTTC
D: .; J: TRBJ2-3; V: TRBV11-1; size: .; CDR3: CACSSGRSSVGARTDTQYF; DNA: TGTGCCTGCAGCTCTGGGAGAAGTTCTGTTGGAGCCCGCACAGATACGCAGTATTTT
D: TRBD2; J: TRBJ2-1; V: TRBV11-1; size: .; CDR3: CTGSAGGPNEQFF; DNA: TGTACCGGCAGCGCGGGAGGGCCGAACGAGCAGTTCTTC
D: TRBD1; J: TRBJ2-1; V: TRBV14; size: .; CDR3: CASSQECQGAGCNEQFF; DNA: TGTGCCAGCAGCCAAGAGTGTCAGGGGGCAGGGTGCAATGAGCAGTTCTTC
D: .; J: TRBJ2-6; V: TRBV4-1; size: .; CDR3: CANSQGEWGSGANVLTF; DNA: TGCGCCAACAGCCAAGGGGAATGGGGTTCTGGGGCCAACGTCCTGACTTTC
D: .; J: TRBJ1-2; V: TRBV6-5; size: .; CDR3: CACRGDKAYGYTF; DNA: TGTGCCTGCAGAGGGGACAAGGCGTATGGCTACACCTTC
D: .; J: TRBJ2-7; V: TRBV7-9; size: .; CDR3: CASSERRGLYEQYF; DNA: TGTGCCAGCAGCGAGCGACGGGGACTCTACGAGCAGTACTTC
D: .; J: TRBJ2-5; V: TRBV5-1; size: many; CDR3: CASSEIPSNGETQYF; DNA: TGCGCCAGCAGCGAGATCCCCTCCAACGGGGAGACCCAGTACTTC
D: TRBD1; J: TRBJ2-7; V: TRBV6-2/TRBV6-3; size: .; CDR3: CASSHRDRAREQCF; DNA: TGTGCCAGCAGCCACCGGGACAGGGCCCGCGAGCAGTGCTTC
D: .; J: TRBJ1-5; V: TRBV10-3; size: many; CDR3: CAISDGENQPQHF; DNA: TGTGCCATCAGTGACGGGGAGAATCAGCCCCAGCATTTT
D: .; J: TRBJ2-1; V: TRBV5-1; size: .; CDR3: CASMVGGAAYNEQFF; DNA: TGTGCCAGCATGGTGGGGGGCGCCGCCTACAATGAGCAGTTCTTC